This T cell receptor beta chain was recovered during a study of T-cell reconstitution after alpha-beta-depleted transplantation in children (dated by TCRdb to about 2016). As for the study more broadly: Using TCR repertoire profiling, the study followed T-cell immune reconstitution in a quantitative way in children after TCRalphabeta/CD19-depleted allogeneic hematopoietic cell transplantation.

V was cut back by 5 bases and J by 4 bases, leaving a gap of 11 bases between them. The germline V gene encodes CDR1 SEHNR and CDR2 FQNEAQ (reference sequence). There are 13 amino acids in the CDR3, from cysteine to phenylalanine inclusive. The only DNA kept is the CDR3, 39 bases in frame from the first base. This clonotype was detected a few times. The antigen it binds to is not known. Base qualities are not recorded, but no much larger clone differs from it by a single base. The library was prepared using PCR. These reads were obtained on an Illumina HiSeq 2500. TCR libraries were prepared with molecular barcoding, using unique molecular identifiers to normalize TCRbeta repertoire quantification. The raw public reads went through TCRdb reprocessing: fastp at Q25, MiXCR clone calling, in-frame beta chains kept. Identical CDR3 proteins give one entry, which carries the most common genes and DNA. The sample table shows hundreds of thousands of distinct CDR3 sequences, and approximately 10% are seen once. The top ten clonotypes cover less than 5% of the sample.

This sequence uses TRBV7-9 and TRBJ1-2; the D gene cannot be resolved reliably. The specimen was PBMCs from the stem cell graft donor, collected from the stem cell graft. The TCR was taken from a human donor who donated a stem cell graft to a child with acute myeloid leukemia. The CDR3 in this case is CASSPSGIYGYTF. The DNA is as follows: TGTGCCAGCAGCCCTTCGGGGATCTATGGCTACACCTTC.